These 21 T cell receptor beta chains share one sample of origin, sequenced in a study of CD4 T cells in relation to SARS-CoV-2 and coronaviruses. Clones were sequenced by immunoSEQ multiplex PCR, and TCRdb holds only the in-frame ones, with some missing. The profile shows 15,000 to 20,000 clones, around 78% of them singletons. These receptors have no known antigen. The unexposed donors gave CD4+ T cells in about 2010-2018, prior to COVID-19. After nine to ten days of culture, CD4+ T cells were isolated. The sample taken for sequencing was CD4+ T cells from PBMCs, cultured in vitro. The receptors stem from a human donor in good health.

The CDR3 sequence is CASSKHRDEAFF. The DNA of the CDR3 is TGTGCCAGTAGTAAGCACAGGGATGAAGCTTTCTTT. The chain carries TRBV19 and TRBJ1-1; D might be TRBD1 (6 bases). Germline assignment: CDR1 LNHDA and CDR2 SQIVND (reference sequence). V was trimmed by 4 bases and J by 7 bases, leaving 10 bases between them. The CDR3 has 12 residues.

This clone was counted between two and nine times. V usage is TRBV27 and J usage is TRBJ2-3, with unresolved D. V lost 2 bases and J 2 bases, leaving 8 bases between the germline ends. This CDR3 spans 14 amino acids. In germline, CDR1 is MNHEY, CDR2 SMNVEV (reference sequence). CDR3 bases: TGTGCCAGCAGTTTAACTTTTACCACAGATACGCAGTATTTT. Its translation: CASSLTFTTDTQYF.

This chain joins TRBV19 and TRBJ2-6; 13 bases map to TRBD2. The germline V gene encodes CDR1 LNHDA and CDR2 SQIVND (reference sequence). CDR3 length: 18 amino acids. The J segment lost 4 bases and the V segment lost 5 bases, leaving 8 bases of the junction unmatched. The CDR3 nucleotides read TGTGCCAGTAGTCCCCGGACTAGCGGGAGTTACGGGGCCAACGTCCTGACTTTC. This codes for CASSPRTSGSYGANVLTF.

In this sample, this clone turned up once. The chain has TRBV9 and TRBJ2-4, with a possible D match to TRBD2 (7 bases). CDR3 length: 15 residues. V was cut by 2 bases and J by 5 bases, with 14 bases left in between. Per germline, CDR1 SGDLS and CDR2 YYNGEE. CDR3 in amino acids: CASSVGGALQNIQYF. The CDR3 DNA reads TGTGCCAGCAGCGTTGGGGGGGCGTTGCAAAACATTCAGTACTTC.

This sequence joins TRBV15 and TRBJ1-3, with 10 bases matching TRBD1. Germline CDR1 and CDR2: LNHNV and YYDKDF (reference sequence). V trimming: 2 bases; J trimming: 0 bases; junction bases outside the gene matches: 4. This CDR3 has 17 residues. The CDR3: CATSRPDRGLSGNTIYF. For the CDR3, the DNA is TGTGCCACCAGCAGACCCGACAGGGGGCTCTCTGGAAACACCATATATTTT.

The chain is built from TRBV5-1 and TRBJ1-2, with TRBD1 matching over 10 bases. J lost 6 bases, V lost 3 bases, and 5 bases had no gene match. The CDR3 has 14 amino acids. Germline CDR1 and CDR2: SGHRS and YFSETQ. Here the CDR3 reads CASSSTGTGDGYTF. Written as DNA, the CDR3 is TGCGCCAGCAGCTCCACCGGGACAGGGGATGGCTACACCTTC.

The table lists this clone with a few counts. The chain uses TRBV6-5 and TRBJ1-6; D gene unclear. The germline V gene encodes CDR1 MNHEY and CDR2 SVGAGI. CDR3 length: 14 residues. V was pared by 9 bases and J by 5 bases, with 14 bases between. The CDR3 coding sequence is TGTGCCAGTCGCCCGGCGGAGAATAATTCACCCCTCCACTTT. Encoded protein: CASRPAENNSPLHF.

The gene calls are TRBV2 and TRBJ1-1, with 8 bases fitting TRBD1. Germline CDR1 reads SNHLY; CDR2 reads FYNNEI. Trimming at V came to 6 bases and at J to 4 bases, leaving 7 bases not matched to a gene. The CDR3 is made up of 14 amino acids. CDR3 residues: CASRTTGGRTEAFF. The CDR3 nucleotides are TGTGCCAGCAGGACAACAGGGGGGCGCACTGAAGCTTTCTTT.

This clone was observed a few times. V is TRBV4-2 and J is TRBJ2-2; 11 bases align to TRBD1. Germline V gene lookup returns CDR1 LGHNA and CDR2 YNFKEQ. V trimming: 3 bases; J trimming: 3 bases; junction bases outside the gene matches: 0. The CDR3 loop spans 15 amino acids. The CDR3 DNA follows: TGTGCCAGCAGCCAGGGACAGGGGGACACCGGGGAGCTGTTTTTT. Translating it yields CASSQGQGDTGELFF.

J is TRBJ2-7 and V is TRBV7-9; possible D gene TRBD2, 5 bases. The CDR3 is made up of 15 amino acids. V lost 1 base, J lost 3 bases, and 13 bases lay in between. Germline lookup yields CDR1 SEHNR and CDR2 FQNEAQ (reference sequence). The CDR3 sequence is CASSLDRGPHYEQYF. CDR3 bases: TGTGCCAGCAGCTTAGACCGGGGTCCTCACTACGAGCAGTACTTC.

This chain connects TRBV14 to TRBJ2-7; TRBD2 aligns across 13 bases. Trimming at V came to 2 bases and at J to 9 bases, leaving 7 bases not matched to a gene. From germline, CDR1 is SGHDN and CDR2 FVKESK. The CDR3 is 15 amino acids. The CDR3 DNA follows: TGTGCCAGCAGCCAACTGGGACTAGCGGGGAAGGGGCAGTACTTC. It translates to CASSQLGLAGKGQYF.

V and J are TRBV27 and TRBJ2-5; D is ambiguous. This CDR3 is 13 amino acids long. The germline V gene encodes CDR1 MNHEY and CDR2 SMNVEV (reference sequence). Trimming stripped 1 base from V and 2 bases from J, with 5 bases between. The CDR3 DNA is TGTGCCAGCAGTTTATACGGGCAAGAGACCCAGTACTTC. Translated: CASSLYGQETQYF.

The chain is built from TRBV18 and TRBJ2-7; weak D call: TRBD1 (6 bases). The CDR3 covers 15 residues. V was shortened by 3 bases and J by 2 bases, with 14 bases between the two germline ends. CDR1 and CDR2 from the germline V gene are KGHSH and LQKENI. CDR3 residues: CASSPGTSTPYEQYF. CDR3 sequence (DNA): TGTGCCAGCTCACCCGGGACATCTACCCCCTACGAGCAGTACTTC. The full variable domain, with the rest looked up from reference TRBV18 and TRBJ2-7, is NAGVMQNPRHLVRRRGQEARLRCSPMKGHSHVYWYRQLPEEGLKFMVYLQKENIIDESGMPKERFSAEFPKEGPSILRIQQVVRGDSAAYFCASSPGTSTPYEQYFGPGTRLTVT.

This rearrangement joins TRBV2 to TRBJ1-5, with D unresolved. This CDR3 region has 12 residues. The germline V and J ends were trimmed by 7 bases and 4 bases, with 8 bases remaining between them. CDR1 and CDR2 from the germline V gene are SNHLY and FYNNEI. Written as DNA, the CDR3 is TGTGCCAGCACGGGCAGGAATCAGCCCCAGCATTTT. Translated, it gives CASTGRNQPQHF.

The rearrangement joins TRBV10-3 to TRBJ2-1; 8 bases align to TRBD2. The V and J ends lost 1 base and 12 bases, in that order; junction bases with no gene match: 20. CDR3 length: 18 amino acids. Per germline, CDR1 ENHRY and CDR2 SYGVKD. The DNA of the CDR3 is TGTGCCATCAGTGAGTTGGTAGCGGGGAGCCTAGGACTAAGAGGGCAGTTCTTC. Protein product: CAISELVAGSLGLRGQFF.

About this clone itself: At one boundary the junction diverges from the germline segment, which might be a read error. The CDR3: CASSHGLAFSSEQYF. The DNA for the CDR3 is TGTGCCAGCAGTCACGGACTAGCTTTTTCCTCCGAGCAGTACTTC. The chain carries TRBV6-2 or TRBV6-3 and TRBJ2-7; 8 bases match TRBD2. Germline V gene sequence: CDR1 MNHEY, CDR2 SVGEGT. This CDR3 comprises 15 residues.

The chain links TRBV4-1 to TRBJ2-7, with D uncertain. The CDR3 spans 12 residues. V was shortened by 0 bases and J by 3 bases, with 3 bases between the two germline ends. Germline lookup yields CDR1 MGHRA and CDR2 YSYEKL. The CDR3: CASSQDSYEQYF. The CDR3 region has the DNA TGCGCCAGCAGCCAAGACAGCTACGAGCAGTACTTC.

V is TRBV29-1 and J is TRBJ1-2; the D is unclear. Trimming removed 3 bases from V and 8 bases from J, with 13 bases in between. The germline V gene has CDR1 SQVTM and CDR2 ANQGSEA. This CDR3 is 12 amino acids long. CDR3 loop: CSVDTGNTGYTF. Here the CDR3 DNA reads TGCAGCGTTGATACCGGGAACACCGGCTACACCTTC.

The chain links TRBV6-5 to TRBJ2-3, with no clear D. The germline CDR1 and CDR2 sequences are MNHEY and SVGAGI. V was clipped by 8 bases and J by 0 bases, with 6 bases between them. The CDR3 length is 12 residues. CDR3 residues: CASLSSTDTQYF. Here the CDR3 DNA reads TGTGCCAGCCTATCTAGCACAGATACGCAGTATTTT.

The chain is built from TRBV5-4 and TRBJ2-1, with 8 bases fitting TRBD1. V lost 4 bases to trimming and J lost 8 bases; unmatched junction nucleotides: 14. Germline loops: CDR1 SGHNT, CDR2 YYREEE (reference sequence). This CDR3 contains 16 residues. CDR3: CASSPPWTGILDEQFF. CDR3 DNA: TGTGCCAGCAGCCCACCCTGGACAGGGATACTCGATGAGCAGTTCTTC.

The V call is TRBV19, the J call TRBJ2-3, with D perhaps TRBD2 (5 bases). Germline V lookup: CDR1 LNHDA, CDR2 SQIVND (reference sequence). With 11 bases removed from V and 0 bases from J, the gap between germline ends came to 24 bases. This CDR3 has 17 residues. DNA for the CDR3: TGTGCCTCCTCAAGTCTTAGAGCGGCTACTAGCACAGATACGCAGTATTTT. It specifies CASSSLRAATSTDTQYF.